This TCR beta chain came from a study of control samples from healthy donors and cancer patients. Profiling relied on immunoSEQ multiplex PCR, and the TCRdb table lists in-frame clones only, not all of them. The repertoire includes approximately 150,000 clones, just over 85% of them detected once, and about 1.7% sits in the top ten. CDR1 and CDR2 from the germline V gene are SGHTA and FQGTGA. This CDR3 is built from 16 residues. The junction had 4 bases not matched to a gene; V was cut back by 5 bases and J by 0 bases. A single count supports this clone. V and J are TRBV7-3 and TRBJ2-2; 9 bases line up with TRBD2. This receptor was obtained from a man between 18 and 29 years old in good health. Sequencing used blood. CDR3 amino acids: CASSARLAANTGELFF. DNA of the CDR3: TGTGCCAGCAGCGCGCGACTAGCGGCGAACACCGGGGAGCTGTTTTTT.